A selection of T cell receptor beta chains follows, all from one sample in a study of blood T cell repertoires in COVID-19. Libraries were prepared by immunoSEQ multiplex PCR; TCRdb keeps only in-frame clonotypes and omits some of them. The table includes roughly 150,000 clones, roughly nine tenths detected once. The sequenced sample was peripheral blood. The receptors here all came from a woman aged 70-85 years with acute or convalescent COVID-19. Both conserved end residues are part of each CDR3. D genes are given only for firm matches. Clone size is given for some rows only: seen once, a few or many times, or a class if the clone is expanded.

clone size	D gene	J gene	V gene	CDR3 protein	CDR3 DNA
once	-	TRBJ1-1	TRBV6-6	CASSYQGGTEAFF	TGTGCCAGCAGTTACCAAGGGGGCACTGAAGCTTTCTTT
-	TRBD2	TRBJ2-2	TRBV11-2	CASSQIPAGVRTGELFF	TGTGCCAGCAGCCAAATCCCAGCGGGGGTCAGGACCGGGGAGCTGTTTTTT
-	TRBD1	TRBJ1-2	TRBV3-1/TRBV3-2	CASSTRQGAAYGYTF	TGTGCCAGCAGCACCCGACAGGGGGCGGCCTATGGCTACACCTTC
-	-	TRBJ2-5	TRBV28	CASSYVGGTQYF	TGTGCCAGCAGTTATGTGGGGGGGACCCAGTACTTC
-	TRBD1	TRBJ1-5	TRBV4-1	CASSQQPTGVDQPQHF	TGCGCCAGCAGCCAACAACCGACAGGGGTGGATCAGCCCCAGCATTTT
-	-	TRBJ1-2	TRBV10-3	CAISAQQGAYGYTF	TGTGCCATCAGCGCTCAACAGGGAGCCTATGGCTACACCTTC
-	TRBD1	TRBJ1-3	TRBV5-1	CASSLGPTGTGNTIYF	TGCGCCAGCAGCTTGGGCCCGACAGGGACTGGAAACACCATATATTTT
few	-	TRBJ2-3	TRBV10-3	CAISGPRPGQSPDTQYF	TGTGCCATCAGTGGGCCCCGGCCAGGGCAGTCCCCAGATACGCAGTATTTT
once	-	TRBJ1-5	TRBV25-1	CASSEPGFNQPQHF	TGTGCCAGCAGTGAGCCAGGGTTTAATCAGCCCCAGCATTTT
-	-	TRBJ2-3	TRBV2	CASSGPNTDTQYF	TGTGCCAGCAGTGGGCCCAACACAGATACGCAGTATTTT
-	-	TRBJ2-4	TRBV7-9	CASSLIPANIMAKNIQYF	TGTGCCAGCAGCTTAATCCCAGCGAACATCATGGCCAAAAACATTCAGTACTTC
-	TRBD1	TRBJ2-5	TRBV10-3	CAISEGQGMTQYF	TGTGCCATCAGTGAGGGACAGGGTATGACCCAGTACTTC